These 24 T cell receptor beta chains originate from one sample sequenced in a study of blood T cell repertoires in COVID-19. Measured with immunoSEQ multiplex PCR; TCRdb has only the in-frame clones, and not every one. This table has tens of thousands of clones, approximately 80% appearing once. The sequenced sample was peripheral blood. These receptors were collected from a human donor with acute or convalescent COVID-19. The donor label of this sample is uncertain.

J is TRBJ1-2 and V is TRBV7-2; TRBD1 matches 7 bases. Germline V gene lookup returns CDR1 SGHTA and CDR2 FQGNSA. The V gene end was trimmed by 1 base and the J gene end by 7 bases; junction bases not matched to a gene: 9. The CDR3 has 15 amino acids. The CDR3 is CASSLDNIQGGGYTF. In nucleotides, the CDR3 is TGTGCCAGCAGCTTAGATAACATCCAGGGGGGTGGCTACACCTTC.

This chain connects TRBV5-1 to TRBJ1-1, with 7 bases identical to TRBD1. The CDR3 is made up of 15 amino acids. Germline V CDR1 and CDR2: SGHRS, YFSETQ. Unmatched junction bases numbered 3, after V lost 0 bases and J lost 1 base. The CDR3 region is CASSLVAGGNTEAFF. The CDR3 bases are TGCGCCAGCAGCTTGGTTGCAGGGGGGAACACTGAAGCTTTCTTT.

The chain carries TRBV24-1 and TRBJ2-7, with TRBD2 matching over 12 bases. Germline loops: CDR1 KGHDR, CDR2 SFDVKD. Trimming took 4 bases from V and 1 from J; bases not matched to a gene: 1. The CDR3 runs to 15 residues. CDR3 loop: CATSEGTSGSYEQYF. CDR3 DNA: TGTGCCACCAGTGAGGGGACTAGCGGGTCCTACGAGCAGTACTTC.

The gene calls are TRBV4-2 and TRBJ1-1; D is unclear. V lost 1 base to trimming and J lost 1 base, with 10 bases between them. The CDR3 runs to 15 residues. Looked up from germline, CDR1 is LGHNA and CDR2 is YNFKEQ. The CDR3 region is CASSQVNQKNTEAFF. CDR3 coding DNA: TGTGCCAGCAGCCAAGTTAACCAGAAGAACACTGAAGCTTTCTTT.

The chain combines TRBV4-2 with TRBJ2-5; 13 nucleotides agree with TRBD2. V dropped 4 bases and J dropped 3; count of bases not matched to a gene: 8. Germline CDR1 reads LGHNA; CDR2 reads YNFKEQ. CDR3 size: 17 residues. CDR3 sequence (DNA): TGTGCCAGCAGCCTGAGCGGAGGACTAGCGGGGGAAGAGACCCAGTACTTC. Its translation is CASSLSGGLAGEETQYF.

The gene calls are TRBV2 and TRBJ2-7, with D possibly being TRBD1 (6 bases). The CDR3 contains 14 residues. The germline V and J ends were trimmed by 3 bases and 2 bases, with 11 bases remaining between them. CDR1 is SNHLY, CDR2 FYNNEI, per germline. The CDR3 nucleotides read TGTGCCAGCAGTGAGTCGCAGGGGCCCTACGAGCAGTACTTC. This translates into CASSESQGPYEQYF.

This clone was observed a handful of times. The chain carries TRBV4-1 and TRBJ1-2, with 9 bases fitting TRBD1. Germline assignment: CDR1 MGHRA and CDR2 YSYEKL. V was pared by 5 bases and J by 4 bases, with 8 bases of the junction left unmatched. The CDR3 extends over 15 amino acids. The CDR3 bases are TGCGCCAGCAGCGAAAGACAGGGGGTGGCCTATGGCTACACCTTC. It encodes CASSERQGVAYGYTF.

This sequence joins TRBV28 and TRBJ1-5; the match to TRBD1 covers 8 bases. Trimming took 8 bases from V and 2 from J; bases not matched to a gene: 11. Germline loops: CDR1 MDHEN, CDR2 SYDVKM. The length of the CDR3 is 16 residues. The CDR3 DNA is TGTGCCAGCGGAAACCCAGGGGGCTCAGGCAATCAGCCCCAGCATTTT. As protein: CASGNPGGSGNQPQHF.

This clone has a single count. This sequence joins TRBV28 and TRBJ1-1; tentative D call: TRBD1 (5 bases). Looked up from germline, CDR1 is MDHEN and CDR2 is SYDVKM. This CDR3 region has 13 residues. V lost 5 bases to trimming and J lost 2 bases, with 9 bases between them. In DNA form, the CDR3 reads TGTGCCAGCAGTAATACAGGAAACACTGAAGCTTTCTTT. It yields the protein CASSNTGNTEAFF.

V usage is TRBV19 and J usage is TRBJ1-5; 7 bases line up with TRBD1. The V segment lost 6 bases and the J segment 5 bases; nucleotides outside the gene matches: 13. The CDR3 is made up of 16 amino acids. Germline loops: CDR1 LNHDA, CDR2 SQIVND (reference sequence). CDR3 coding DNA: TGTGCCAGTAGCCCAAACGGGGGACAGCTTTATCAGCCCCAGCATTTT. It translates to CASSPNGGQLYQPQHF.

The chain is built from TRBV20-1 and TRBJ2-7; no clear D gene. The V gene's germline CDR1 is DFQATT and CDR2 SNEGSKA (reference sequence). The CDR3 is 11 residues long. V was pared by 3 bases and J by 4 bases, with 7 bases between. This CDR3 is CSARSFYEQYF. DNA of the CDR3: TGCAGTGCTAGGAGTTTTTACGAGCAGTACTTC.

V is TRBV5-6 and J is TRBJ2-1; D is undetermined. V lost 8 bases and J 6 bases, leaving 6 bases between the germline ends. This CDR3 contains 10 residues. CDR1 is SGHDT and CDR2 is YYEEEE in the germline V gene. In DNA, the CDR3 is TGTGCCAGTTATCCCAATGAGCAGTTCTTC. This sequence encodes CASYPNEQFF.

The J gene is TRBJ1-2, the V gene TRBV30, with 11 bases lining up with TRBD1. This CDR3 is built from 15 residues. V dropped 8 bases and J dropped 2; count of bases not matched to a gene: 10. Germline CDR1 reads GTSNPN; CDR2 reads SVGIG (reference sequence). The CDR3 region is CAGTTGTGGNYGYTF. The CDR3 DNA follows: TGTGCCGGAACGACAGGGACAGGGGGAAACTATGGCTACACCTTC.

This clone was detected only once. The rearrangement links TRBV28 to TRBJ2-1; 7 bases agree with TRBD1. The CDR3 covers 14 residues. The germline CDR1 and CDR2 sequences are MDHEN and SYDVKM. Losses at the gene ends were 7 bases for V and 6 bases for J; bases not matched to a gene: 9. The CDR3 sequence: CASILGGRVNEQFF. The CDR3 nucleotides read TGTGCCAGCATCCTAGGGGGCAGGGTCAATGAGCAGTTCTTC.

The chain uses TRBV4-3 and TRBJ2-7; D not certain. Germline V gene data show CDR1 as LGHNA and CDR2 as YSLEER. This CDR3 spans 13 amino acids. Trimming pared 4 bases from V and 1 base from J, leaving 8 bases between. CDR3 region: CASSRAGSYEQYF. The CDR3 coding sequence is TGCGCCAGCAGCCGGGCAGGTTCCTACGAGCAGTACTTC.

The V gene is TRBV6-5, the J gene TRBJ2-7, with D possibly TRBD1 on 5 matching bases. Trimming removed 6 bases from V and 3 bases from J, with 6 bases in between. This CDR3 contains 11 residues. Looked up from germline, CDR1 is MNHEY and CDR2 is SVGAGI. The chain's CDR3 is CASRGVYEQYF. Here the CDR3 DNA reads TGTGCCAGCAGAGGGGTCTACGAGCAGTACTTC.

The chain links TRBV6-5 to TRBJ2-4; possibly TRBD1 for D (6 bases). The ends were cut back, 5 bases at V and 1 base at J, with 12 bases in the middle. The CDR3 length is 15 residues. Germline-derived CDR1 and CDR2 are MNHEY and SVGAGI. The CDR3 nucleotides are TGTGCCAGCAGTCCTGTTCAGGGGGCCAAAAACATTCAGTACTTC. Protein product: CASSPVQGAKNIQYF.

The V call is TRBV11-2, the J call TRBJ2-1, with TRBD2 identical over 8 bases. Germline trimming cut 1 base from V and 4 bases from J; bases unmatched to any gene: 3. Germline V gene lookup returns CDR1 SGHAT and CDR2 FQNNGV. CDR3 length: 15 residues. CDR3 DNA sequence: TGTGCCAGCAGCTTAGCGGGAGGGTTTTACAATGAGCAGTTCTTC. Translation: CASSLAGGFYNEQFF.

J is TRBJ1-6 and V is TRBV6-5; D remains unclear. Per germline, CDR1 MNHEY and CDR2 SVGAGI. Trimming removed 6 bases at V and 4 bases at J, with 10 bases between. CDR3 length equals 14 residues. CDR3 in amino acids: CASRVQKYNSPLHF. In nucleotides, the CDR3 is TGTGCCAGCAGAGTACAGAAATATAATTCACCCCTCCACTTT.

V and J are TRBV5-1 and TRBJ1-6; D is ambiguous. The CDR3 sequence is 16 residues long. Trimming shortened V by 1 base and J by 7 bases, and 15 bases separated the two germline ends. CDR1 and CDR2 from the germline V gene are SGHRS and YFSETQ. The CDR3 reads CASSLLRQGGNSPLHF. The CDR3 nucleotides are TGCGCCAGCAGCTTGCTCCGGCAAGGAGGGAATTCACCCCTCCACTTT.

The chain carries TRBV7-2 and TRBJ1-2; maybe TRBD1 (5 bases). Between the trimmed V and J ends, which lost 7 bases and 0 bases, there was a span of 12 bases. The CDR3 runs 14 residues. CDR1 is SGHTA and CDR2 is FQGNSA in the germline V gene. CDR3 nucleotide sequence: TGTGCCAGCACCCAGCAGGGTGCTAACTATGGCTACACCTTC. It codes for CASTQQGANYGYTF.

Only a few counts were recorded for this clone. Other DNA sequences in the same sample also yield this CDR3. The chain carries TRBV4-3 and TRBJ1-5, with 7 bases lining up with TRBD1. V trimming: 0 bases; J trimming: 7 bases; junction bases outside the gene matches: 0. Germline V gives CDR1 LGHNA, CDR2 YSLEER. The CDR3 runs 13 residues. As DNA, the CDR3 is TGCGCCAGCAGCCAAGACAGGGGGCAGCCCCAGCATTTT. Translated: CASSQDRGQPQHF.

The rearrangement uses TRBV18 and TRBJ1-4, with D possibly TRBD1 on 6 matching bases. The CDR3 covers 15 residues. Germline V gene data show CDR1 as KGHSH and CDR2 as LQKENI. Trimming left V 4 bases short and J 8 bases short, with 17 bases between. The CDR3 sequence is CASSLQGPAREKLFF. The CDR3, as DNA: TGTGCCAGCTCACTTCAGGGGCCCGCTCGGGAAAAACTGTTTTTT.

This clone was counted only a few times. The chain uses TRBV6-5 and TRBJ1-3; D call uncertain. Per the germline V gene, CDR1 is MNHEY and CDR2 is SVGAGI. The CDR3 totals 16 residues. V dropped 0 bases and J dropped 0 bases, with 9 bases sitting between them. CDR3 DNA: TGTGCCAGCAGTTACTCCCGGCCTAGCTCTGGAAACACCATATATTTT. This gives the protein CASSYSRPSSGNTIYF.